Following are 16 T cell receptor beta chains from one sample sequenced in a study of cytomegalovirus exposure and HLA in healthy donors. The PCR contained 60 Vbeta and 13 Jbeta primers. Profiling relied on immunoSEQ multiplex PCR, and the TCRdb table lists in-frame clones only, not all of them. The sample consists of fewer than 45,000 clones, around 68% of them appearing once. The sample was PBMCs. The source is a man aged 35 to 55 in good health and CMV-seronegative.

The chain joins TRBV2 to TRBJ2-5, with 13 bases matching TRBD2. Germline loops: CDR1 SNHLY, CDR2 FYNNEI. V shed 6 bases and J 1 base; nucleotides not matched to a gene: 2. This CDR3 spans 15 amino acids. This CDR3 reads CASRGLAGSQETQYF. The CDR3 bases are TGTGCCAGCAGGGGACTAGCGGGGTCCCAAGAGACCCAGTACTTC.

The chain has TRBV27 and TRBJ1-5; a weak D match, TRBD1 (6 bases). Between the trimmed V and J ends, which lost 6 bases and 7 bases, there was a span of 19 bases. The CDR3 has 15 amino acids. The germline V gene encodes CDR1 MNHEY and CDR2 SMNVEV (reference sequence). CDR3 nucleotides: TGTGCCAGCAGCGAGCTTGCGGGGGGGCGCCAGCCCCAGCATTTT. It encodes CASSELAGGRQPQHF.

The rearrangement joins TRBV18 to TRBJ2-5; 10 bases line up with TRBD2. The V gene's germline CDR1 is KGHSH and CDR2 LQKENI. This CDR3 spans 16 amino acids. V was pared by 3 bases and J by 0 bases, with 4 bases of the junction left unmatched. CDR3 coding DNA: TGTGCCAGCTCACCTGACGGACTAGCGGACCAAGAGACCCAGTACTTC. This encodes CASSPDGLADQETQYF.

This clone was recorded a few times. The chain uses TRBV4-2 and TRBJ1-1; D not certain. Trimming cost V 0 bases and J 1 base, with 6 bases left between them. The CDR3 totals 14 residues. In germline, CDR1 is LGHNA, CDR2 YNFKEQ. The CDR3 region is CASSQDAGNTEAFF. The CDR3 coding sequence is TGTGCCAGCAGCCAAGACGCCGGGAACACTGAAGCTTTCTTT.

There are a few counts of this clone. The V gene is TRBV19, the J gene TRBJ2-3; no firm D call. Germline V lookup: CDR1 LNHDA, CDR2 SQIVND (reference sequence). The CDR3 totals 12 residues. The V end lost 6 bases, the J end lost 6 bases, and 10 bases lay between the germline ends. Written as DNA, the CDR3 is TGTGCCAGTAGCATCCCCCCCGATACGCAGTATTTT. It codes for CASSIPPDTQYF.

The V and J genes are TRBV21-1 and TRBJ2-7; the table assigns TRBD1, which was not confirmed against the DNA. TRBV21-1 corresponds to a pseudogene. The CDR3 has 15 residues. DNA for the CDR3: TGTGCCAGCAGCAAAGTGCCAGGGGGCTTCTACGAGCAGTACTTC. Protein sequence: CASSKVPGGFYEQYF.

V gene TRBV4-1 combines with J gene TRBJ2-7, with 7 nucleotides matching TRBD1. In germline, CDR1 is MGHRA, CDR2 YSYEKL. There are 17 residues in the CDR3. The J segment lost 5 bases and the V segment lost 3 bases, leaving 16 bases of the junction unmatched. The CDR3 DNA reads as TGCGCCAGCAGCCAGACCGGTGACAGGGCCAGACGAGACGAGCAGTACTTC. Amino acids: CASSQTGDRARRDEQYF.

The chain recombines TRBV6-6 with TRBJ2-7; TRBD1 aligns across 9 bases. The J segment lost 3 bases and the V segment lost 4 bases, leaving 7 bases of the junction unmatched. This CDR3 region has 15 residues. Germline assignment: CDR1 MNHNY and CDR2 SVGAGI (reference sequence). The CDR3 region is CASSLKTGGGYEQYF. The CDR3 DNA reads TGTGCCAGCAGTTTAAAGACAGGGGGTGGCTACGAGCAGTACTTC.

In DNA form, the CDR3 reads TGTGCCGGGGCACAGGGGACGGTGGGTTCTGGCTACACCTTC. Its translation: CAGAQGTVGSGYTF. V usage is TRBV30 and J usage is TRBJ1-2, with TRBD1 identical over 7 bases. Looked up from germline, CDR1 is GTSNPN and CDR2 is SVGIG (reference sequence). V lost 8 bases, J lost 7 bases, and 16 bases stayed unmatched. This CDR3 has 14 residues.

V usage is TRBV19 and J usage is TRBJ1-2; D possibly corresponds to TRBD1 (6 bases). Trimming cost V 5 bases and J 1 base, with 8 bases left between them. The CDR3 totals 13 residues. Germline assignment: CDR1 LNHDA and CDR2 SQIVND (reference sequence). In nucleotides, the CDR3 is TGTGCCAGTAGTGGACAGTTTAACTATGGCTACACCTTC. As protein: CASSGQFNYGYTF.

V is TRBV7-2 and J is TRBJ2-3; 10 nucleotides agree with TRBD2. The CDR3 spans 14 residues. Germline CDR1 and CDR2: SGHTA and FQGNSA. Trimming cost V 7 bases and J 6 bases; bases outside gene matches: 7. The CDR3 loop reads CASNPAGGPDTQYF. CDR3 DNA sequence: TGTGCCAGCAACCCAGCGGGGGGGCCGGATACGCAGTATTTT.

Here the CDR3 DNA reads TGTGCCAGCAGCAGGACTAGCAGCCGGGGGGGTACGCAGTATTTT. It yields the protein CASSRTSSRGGTQYF. The chain uses TRBV6-5 and TRBJ2-3; 8 bases match TRBD2. Trimming removed 6 bases from V and 8 bases from J; junction bases left unmatched: 13. This CDR3 contains 15 residues. Germline CDR1 MNHEY, CDR2 SVGAGI.

This clone was seen a single time. The chain joins TRBV6-5 to TRBJ2-1; 7 nucleotides line up with TRBD1. V trimming: 5 bases; J trimming: 6 bases; junction bases outside the gene matches: 10. The CDR3 is 15 residues long. CDR1 and CDR2 from the germline V gene are MNHEY and SVGAGI. DNA of the CDR3: TGTGCCAGCAGTCCCCCGGGACAGTTGTCCAATGAGCAGTTCTTC. It is translated as CASSPPGQLSNEQFF.

V is TRBV15 and J is TRBJ2-1; possible D gene TRBD1, 5 bases. Trimming removed 3 bases from V and 8 bases from J, with 17 bases in between. Germline V gene lookup returns CDR1 LNHNV and CDR2 YYDKDF (reference sequence). This CDR3 has 15 residues. CDR3 amino acids: CATSSNSQGAYEQFF. In DNA, the CDR3 is TGTGCCACCAGCAGTAACTCCCAGGGTGCCTATGAGCAGTTCTTC.

V and J are TRBV30 and TRBJ1-1, with 9 bases identical to TRBD1. Germline CDR1 GTSNPN, CDR2 SVGIG (reference sequence). The CDR3 has 13 residues. Unmatched junction bases numbered 9, after V lost 2 bases and J lost 11 bases. CDR3 amino acids: CAWSTTGGSGAFF. DNA of the CDR3: TGTGCCTGGAGTACTACAGGGGGCTCGGGGGCTTTCTTT.

V gene TRBV18 combines with J gene TRBJ1-1, with D maybe TRBD1 (6 bases). Trimming removed 3 bases from V and 1 base from J, with 6 bases in between. The CDR3 is 13 amino acids. The germline V gene has CDR1 KGHSH and CDR2 LQKENI. Here the CDR3 DNA reads TGTGCCAGCTCACCGGGACAGAACACTGAAGCTTTCTTT. This translates into CASSPGQNTEAFF.